A selection of T cell receptor beta chains follows, all from one sample in a study of cytomegalovirus exposure and HLA in healthy donors. Repertoires were generated with immunoSEQ multiplex PCR, while TCRdb's copy carries only in-frame clones and drops some. The sample includes 50,000 or so clones, just under 95% seen only once; the top ten take approximately 2.1%. Sequencing was done on a sample of PBMCs. The receptors originated from a young man in good health and CMV-seronegative. The CDR3 runs from the conserved cysteine through the conserved F or W. The D gene is left open where the match is weak. Clone size is stated in some rows and not others, as once, few, many or a class when expanded.

v_gene	len	j_gene	abundance	d_gene	CDR3nt	CDR3aa
TRBV7-7	17	TRBJ1-2	NA	NA	TGTGCCAGCAGCTTAGACCCCGCGGGGTTCCTTAACTATGGCTACACCTTC	CASSLDPAGFLNYGYTF
TRBV6-5	13	TRBJ1-1	once	NA	TGTGCCAGCAGTTGGAGTCTTCAGGGTTGGACTTTCTTT	CASSWSLQGWTFF
TRBV5-4	12	TRBJ2-7	NA	NA	TGTGCCAGCAGCTTGGGGACACAAGAGCAGTACTTC	CASSLGTQEQYF
TRBV2	11	TRBJ1-3	NA	NA	TGTGCCACCACTTCTGGAAACACCATATATTTT	CATTSGNTIYF
TRBV28	12	TRBJ1-4	NA	NA	TGTGCTTGGGGGCAGGGCCTGAAAAAACTGTTTTTT	CAWGQGLKKLFF
TRBV28	15	TRBJ2-6	once	NA	TGTGCCAGCAAAAGGGGGGGGCTTGGGGCCAACGTCCTGACTTTC	CASKRGGLGANVLTF
TRBV28	11	TRBJ1-2	NA	NA	TGTGCCAGCAGTTTCGGGTATGGCTACACCTTC	CASSFGYGYTF
TRBV2	16	TRBJ2-5	NA	TRBD1	TGTGCCAGGGGCTACAGGGGGTCATCCACTAAAGAGACCCAGTACTTC	CARGYRGSSTKETQYF
TRBV5-1	15	TRBJ2-7	NA	TRBD1	TGCGCCAGCAGCTATCCAGACAGGGGAATCTACGAGCAGTACTTC	CASSYPDRGIYEQYF
TRBV6-6	14	TRBJ2-7	NA	NA	TGTGCCAGCAGTACACAGGGTTCATACTACGAGCAGTACTTC	CASSTQGSYYEQYF
TRBV4-1	13	TRBJ2-1	NA	TRBD2	TGCGCCACGGGACTAGCGCCTTTCAATGAGCAGTTCTTC	CATGLAPFNEQFF
TRBV10-3	14	TRBJ2-3	NA	TRBD1	TGTGCCATCAGTGAGGAGGGGGCAAGAGATACGCAGTATTTT	CAISEEGARDTQYF
TRBV5-1	14	TRBJ2-5	NA	TRBD1	TGCGCCAGCAGCTTGGTGGGACAGCGAGAGACCCAGTACTTC	CASSLVGQRETQYF
TRBV6-6	14	TRBJ1-3	NA	NA	TGTGCCAGCCTCGGGAGGGGCTCTGGAAACACCATATATTTT	CASLGRGSGNTIYF
TRBV4-3	15	TRBJ2-7	NA	TRBD2	TGCGCCAGCAGCCAGGGGACTAGCGGGATGAGCGAGCAGTACTTC	CASSQGTSGMSEQYF
TRBV28	14	TRBJ2-7	NA	TRBD1	TGTGCCAGCAGTTTTGGGACAGGGCCCTACGAGCAGTACTTC	CASSFGTGPYEQYF
TRBV5-8	16	TRBJ2-1	NA	NA	TGTGCCAGCAGCTTAGGAGGGGTCTCCCTCTACAATGAGCAGTTCTTC	CASSLGGVSLYNEQFF
TRBV28	14	TRBJ1-2	NA	TRBD1	TGTGCCAGCAGTTTAGGACAGGGGAGTTATGGCTACACCTTC	CASSLGQGSYGYTF
TRBV5-5	15	TRBJ1-2	NA	NA	TGTGCCAGCAGCTTGCATCCGGACAACTCCTATGGCTACACCTTC	CASSLHPDNSYGYTF
TRBV5-1	12	TRBJ1-2	NA	NA	TGCGCCAGCAGCTTGGAACGAGAAGACTACACCTTC	CASSLEREDYTF
TRBV2	13	TRBJ2-3	NA	TRBD2	TGTGCCGTACTAGCGGGAGGGTTAGATACGCAGTATTTT	CAVLAGGLDTQYF
TRBV5-4	14	TRBJ1-1	NA	TRBD1	TGTGCCAGCACCGAACAGGGGAGATCGACTGAAGCTTTCTTT	CASTEQGRSTEAFF
TRBV5-4	12	TRBJ2-3	NA	NA	TGTGCCAGCAGCTTGGAGCAGGGTACGCAGTATTTT	CASSLEQGTQYF
TRBV6-1	12	TRBJ1-1	NA	TRBD1	TGTGCCAGCGGAGACAGGGTCACTGAAGCTTTCTTT	CASGDRVTEAFF
TRBV5-6	15	TRBJ2-1	NA	NA	TGTGCCAGCAGCTTGGCCGTCCCCTCCTACAATGAGCAGTTCTTC	CASSLAVPSYNEQFF
TRBV6-1	14	TRBJ2-5	NA	NA	TGTGCCAGCACCCCCCTAAGAATCCAAGAGACCCAGTACTTC	CASTPLRIQETQYF
TRBV28	18	TRBJ2-1	NA	NA	TGTGCCAGCAGTTTATGCTATAAATGCGGGGCAACGAACAATGAGCAGTTCTTC	CASSLCYKCGATNNEQFF
TRBV30	14	TRBJ1-5	once	TRBD1	TGTGCCTGGAGCGAGACAGGGAGCAATCAGCCCCAGCATTTT	CAWSETGSNQPQHF
TRBV30	12	TRBJ2-5	NA	NA	TGTGCCTGGAGCTCGGGAGCAGAGACCCAGTACTTC	CAWSSGAETQYF
TRBV9	15	TRBJ2-1	NA	TRBD2	TGTGCCAGCAGCGTAGGGGTAGCGGGGGCGGCTGAGCAGTTCTTC	CASSVGVAGAAEQFF
TRBV19	14	TRBJ1-1	NA	NA	TGTGCCAGTAGTACCCAGACAGCGAACACTGAAGCTTTCTTT	CASSTQTANTEAFF
TRBV15	15	TRBJ2-7	NA	TRBD2	TGTGCCACCAGCAGAGACCGCGGGACTAGCTACGAGCAGTACTTC	CATSRDRGTSYEQYF
TRBV4-1	15	TRBJ1-1	NA	NA	TGCGCCAGCAGCCTTGGGGAAGGGACTCCTCTTGAAGCTTTCTTT	CASSLGEGTPLEAFF
TRBV6-6	16	TRBJ2-7	once	NA	TGTGCCAGCAGTTACAACCGTGGTAGCGGATCCTACGAGCAGTACTTC	CASSYNRGSGSYEQYF
TRBV2	14	TRBJ2-7	NA	NA	TGTGCCAGCCAGAATATTACCAGCTCCTACGAGCAGTACTTC	CASQNITSSYEQYF
TRBV27	16	TRBJ1-2	NA	NA	TGTGCCAGCAACCCGAGTCGTGACACAACTAACTATGGCTACACCTTC	CASNPSRDTTNYGYTF
TRBV27	14	TRBJ1-4	NA	NA	TGTGCCAGCAGCTCACTGGACACACATGAAAAACTGTTTTTT	CASSSLDTHEKLFF
TRBV9	21	TRBJ2-2	once	TRBD2	TGTGCCAGCAGCCCCAACCTTATTGGGCTAGCGGGAGGGCCAGGCACCGGGGAGCTGTTTTTT	CASSPNLIGLAGGPGTGELFF
TRBV28	15	TRBJ1-5	NA	NA	TGTGCCAGCAGTCTACGGAGGGGAAGCAATCAGCCCCAGCATTTT	CASSLRRGSNQPQHF
TRBV14	15	TRBJ1-2	NA	NA	TGTGCCAGCAGCCACTCGGAACATAGAATCGGGGACTACACCTTC	CASSHSEHRIGDYTF
TRBV19	15	TRBJ2-7	NA	TRBD1	TGTGCCAGTCGACCCGGGACAGGAAACTCCTACGAGCAGTACTTC	CASRPGTGNSYEQYF
TRBV27	11	TRBJ2-5	NA	NA	TGTGCCAGCTCTCGGGGGGAGACCCAGTACTTC	CASSRGETQYF
TRBV6-1	13	TRBJ1-2	NA	TRBD1	TGTGCCAGCAGTAATGACAGGGGCTATGGCTACACCTTC	CASSNDRGYGYTF
TRBV7-2	13	TRBJ2-3	NA	NA	TGTGCCAGCAGCTTAGCGCAGGAGGGAGCGCAGTATTTT	CASSLAQEGAQYF
TRBV4-3	18	TRBJ2-3	NA	NA	TGCGCCAGCAGCCAAGGTGGGCCGGGCCGGTGGGGGGTAGATACGCAGTATTTT	CASSQGGPGRWGVDTQYF
TRBV12-5	13	TRBJ1-1	NA	NA	TGTGCTAGTGGTTTGCCAGGCTACACTGAAGCTTTCTTT	CASGLPGYTEAFF
TRBV28	17	TRBJ1-5	NA	TRBD1	TGTGCCAGCAGTCTACCGGGACAGGGGGCGAGCAATCAGCCCCAGCATTTT	CASSLPGQGASNQPQHF
TRBV19	17	TRBJ1-4	once	NA	TGTGCCAGTCAAACCGCTCGGTGGGGAGCAACTAATGAAAAACTGTTTTTT	CASQTARWGATNEKLFF
TRBV5-6	16	TRBJ1-2	NA	NA	TGTGCCAGCAGCTTTCCCGATTGGTTTGGGAGCCAAGGCTACACCTTC	CASSFPDWFGSQGYTF